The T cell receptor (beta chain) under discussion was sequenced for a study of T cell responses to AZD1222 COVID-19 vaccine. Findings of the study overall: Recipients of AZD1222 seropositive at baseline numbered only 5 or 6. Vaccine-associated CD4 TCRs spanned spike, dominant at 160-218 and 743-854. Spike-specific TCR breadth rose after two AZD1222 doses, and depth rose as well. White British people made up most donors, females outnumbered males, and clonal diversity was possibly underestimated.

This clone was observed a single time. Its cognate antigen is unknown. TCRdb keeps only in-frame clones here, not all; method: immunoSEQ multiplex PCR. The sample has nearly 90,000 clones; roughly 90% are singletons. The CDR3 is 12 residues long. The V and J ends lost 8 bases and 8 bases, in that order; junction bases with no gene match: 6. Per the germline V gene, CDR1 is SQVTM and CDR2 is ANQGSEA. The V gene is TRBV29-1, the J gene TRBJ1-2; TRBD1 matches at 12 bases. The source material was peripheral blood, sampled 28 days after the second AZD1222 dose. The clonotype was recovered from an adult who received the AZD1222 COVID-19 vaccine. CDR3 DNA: TGCAGCTCGCCAGGGACAGGGGGCGGCTACACCTTC. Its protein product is CSSPGTGGGYTF.